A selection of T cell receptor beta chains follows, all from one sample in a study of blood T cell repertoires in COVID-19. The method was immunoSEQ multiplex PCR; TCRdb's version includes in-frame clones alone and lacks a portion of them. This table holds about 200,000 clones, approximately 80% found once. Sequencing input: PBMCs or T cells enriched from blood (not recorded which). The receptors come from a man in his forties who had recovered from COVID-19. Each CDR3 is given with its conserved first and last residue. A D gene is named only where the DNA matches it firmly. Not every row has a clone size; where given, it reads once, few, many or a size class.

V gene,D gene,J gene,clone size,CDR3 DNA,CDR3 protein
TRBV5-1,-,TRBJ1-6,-,TGCGCCAGCAGGGCGGAAAATTCACCCCTCCACTTT,CASRAENSPLHF
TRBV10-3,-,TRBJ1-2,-,TGTGCCATCAGTTCTGGAGCTAACTATGGCTACACCTTC,CAISSGANYGYTF
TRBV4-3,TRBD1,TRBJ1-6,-,TGCGCCAGCAGCAACCGGGACAGGTATAATTCACCCCTCCACTTT,CASSNRDRYNSPLHF
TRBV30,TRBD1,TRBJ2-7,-,TGTGCCTGGAGTCCAAAGGGGGCGAACGAGCAGTACTTC,CAWSPKGANEQYF
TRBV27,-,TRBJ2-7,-,TGTGCCAGCTCCTCCTTGGGGGCAGGGGCCTACGAGCAGTACTTC,CASSSLGAGAYEQYF
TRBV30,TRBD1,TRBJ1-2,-,TGTGCCTGGAGCGAGACAGGGGATGGCTACACCTTC,CAWSETGDGYTF
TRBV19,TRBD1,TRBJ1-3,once,TGTGCCAGCTCCACAGGGGCCCTCTCTGGAAACACCATATATTTT,CASSTGALSGNTIYF
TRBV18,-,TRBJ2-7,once,TGTGCCACCCAAGACAGCCTCGGAGACGAGCAGTACTTC,CATQDSLGDEQYF
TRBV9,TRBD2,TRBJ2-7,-,TGTGCCAGCAGCCCGACTAGCGGGGTTTCCTACGAGCAGTACTTC,CASSPTSGVSYEQYF
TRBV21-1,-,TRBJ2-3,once,TGTGCCAGCAGCAAAGAGGTGGGGACTAGCCGAAGCACAGATACGCAGTATTTT,CASSKEVGTSRSTDTQYF
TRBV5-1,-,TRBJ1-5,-,TGCGCCAGCAGCCCAGATCCGGGACAATGGTACCAGCCCCAGCATTTT,CASSPDPGQWYQPQHF
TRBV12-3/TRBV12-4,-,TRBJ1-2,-,TGTGCCAGCAGTTTATTCCCTGGGCACGGCTACACCTTC,CASSLFPGHGYTF
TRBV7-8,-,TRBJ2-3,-,TGTGCCAGTTCCCTGGGGGGGCGGGTAGATACGCAGTATTTT,CASSLGGRVDTQYF
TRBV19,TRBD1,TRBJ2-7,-,TGTGCCAGTAGCCCAGGGGGTGGCGAGCAGTACTTC,CASSPGGGEQYF
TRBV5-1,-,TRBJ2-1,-,TGCGCCAGCAGCTTGGGGGACTTCTACAATGAGCAGTTCTTC,CASSLGDFYNEQFF
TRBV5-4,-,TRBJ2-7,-,TGTGCCAGCAGCTTGAACAACTACGAGCAGTACTTC,CASSLNNYEQYF
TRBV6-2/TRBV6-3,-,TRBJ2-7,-,TGTGCCAGCAGTTTTCTTGCCGGGACATCCTACGAGCAGTACTTC,CASSFLAGTSYEQYF
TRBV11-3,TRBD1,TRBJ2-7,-,TGTGCCAGCAGCTTCGACAGGGAACACGAGCAGTACTTC,CASSFDREHEQYF
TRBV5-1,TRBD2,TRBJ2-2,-,TGCGCCAGCAGCCCAGGACTAGCGGGGATTGCCGGGGAGCTGTTTTTT,CASSPGLAGIAGELFF
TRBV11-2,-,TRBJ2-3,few,TGTGCCAGCGGTCGACTAGTAGCGACAGATACGCAGTATTTT,CASGRLVATDTQYF
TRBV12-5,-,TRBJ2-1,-,TGTGCTAGTGGAATCAGCGGTGGGATTAAGCAGTTCTTC,CASGISGGIKQFF
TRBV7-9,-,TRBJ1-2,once,TGTGCCAGCAGCCCCGACACCTTC,CASSPDTF
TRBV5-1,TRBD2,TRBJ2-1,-,TGCGCCAGCAGCTTGGCTTCTAGCGGAGACAATGAGCAGTTCTTC,CASSLASSGDNEQFF
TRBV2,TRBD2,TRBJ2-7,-,TGTGCCAGCAGTGATAAGCGGGAGGGGGAGCAGTACTTC,CASSDKREGEQYF
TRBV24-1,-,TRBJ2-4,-,TGTGCCACCAGTGATTCGATCGGGAAGTACTTC,CATSDSIGKYF